This T cell receptor (beta chain) emerged from a study of blood T cells in healthy people across ages. With a J-beta primer mix and a sample-barcoded 5' primer, a second PCR ran roughly 6 to 11 cycles. The study obtained at least 2.5 million CDR3-containing paired-end reads from every sample. TCRdb used MiXCR to reprocess the 5' RACE reads, holding one entry per CDR3 protein. The repertoire has 700,000 or so distinct CDR3 sequences, about 20% of them found once; the top ten carry roughly a fifth. CDR1 is SQVTM, CDR2 ANQGSEA, per germline. V was trimmed by 6 bases and J by 6 bases, leaving 14 bases between them. There are 12 residues in the CDR3. The draw of peripheral blood yielded approximately 10 milliliters from each donor.

The TCR was taken from an older man in good health. This chain links TRBV29-1 with TRBJ1-2; a weak D match, TRBD1 (5 bases). Sequenced material: blood. CDR3 region: CSVLRDRDGYTF. DNA of the CDR3: TGCAGCGTACTACGGGACCGGGATGGCTACACCTTC.